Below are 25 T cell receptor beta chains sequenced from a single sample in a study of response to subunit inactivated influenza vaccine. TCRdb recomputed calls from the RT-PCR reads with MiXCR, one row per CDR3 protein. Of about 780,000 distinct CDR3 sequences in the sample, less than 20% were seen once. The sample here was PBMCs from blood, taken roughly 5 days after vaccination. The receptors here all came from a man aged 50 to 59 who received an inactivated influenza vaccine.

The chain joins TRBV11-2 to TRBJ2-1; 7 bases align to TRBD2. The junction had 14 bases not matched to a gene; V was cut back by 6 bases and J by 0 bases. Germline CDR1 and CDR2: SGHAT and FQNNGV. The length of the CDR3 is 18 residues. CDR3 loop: CASSNPPKTSNSYNEQFF. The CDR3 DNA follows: TGTGCCAGCAGTAACCCCCCCAAGACTAGCAACTCCTACAATGAGCAGTTCTTC. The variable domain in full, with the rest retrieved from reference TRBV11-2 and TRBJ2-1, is EAGVAQSPRYKIIEKRQSVAFWCNPISGHATLYWYQQILGQGPKLLIQFQNNGVVDDSQLPKDRFSAERLKGVDSTLKIQPAKLEDSAVYLCASSNPPKTSNSYNEQFFGPGTRLTVL.

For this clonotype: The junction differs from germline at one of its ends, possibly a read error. This CDR3 is CVTSIRGASTDTQYF. The CDR3 DNA follows: TGTGTCACCAGCATTCGTGGGGCCAGCACAGATACGCAGTATTTT. This chain connects TRBV15 to TRBJ2-3; D is perhaps TRBD1 (5 bases). The CDR3 is made up of 15 amino acids. Germline CDR1 is LNHNV and CDR2 is YYDKDF (reference sequence). The full variable domain, completed using reference TRBV15 and TRBJ2-3, is DAMVIQNPRYQVTQFGKPVTLSCSQTLNHNVMYWYQQKSSQAPKLLFHYYDKDFNNEADTPDNFQSRRPNTSFCFLDIRSPGLGDTAMYLCVTSIRGASTDTQYFGPGTRLTVL.

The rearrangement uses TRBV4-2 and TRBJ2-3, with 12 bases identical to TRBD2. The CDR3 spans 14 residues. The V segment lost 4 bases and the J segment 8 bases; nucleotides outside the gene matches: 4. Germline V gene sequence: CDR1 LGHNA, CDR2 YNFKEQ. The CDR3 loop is CASSPSGGASTQYF. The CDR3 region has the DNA TGTGCCAGCAGCCCTAGCGGGGGGGCCTCTACGCAGTATTTT.

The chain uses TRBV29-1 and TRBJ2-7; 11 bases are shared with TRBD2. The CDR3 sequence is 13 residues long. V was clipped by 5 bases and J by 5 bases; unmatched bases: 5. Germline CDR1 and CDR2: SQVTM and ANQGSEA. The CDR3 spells CSVQTSGINEQYF. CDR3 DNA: TGCAGCGTTCAGACTAGCGGGATCAACGAGCAGTACTTC.

As DNA, the CDR3 is TGCGCCAGCAGCCAAGGCAGGGGGAACAACTATGGCTACACCTTC. This translates into CASSQGRGNNYGYTF. The gene calls are TRBV4-1 and TRBJ1-2; 7 bases line up with TRBD1. CDR3 length: 15 amino acids. V trimming: 1 base; J trimming: 2 bases; junction bases outside the gene matches: 4. Germline assignment: CDR1 MGHRA and CDR2 YSYEKL.

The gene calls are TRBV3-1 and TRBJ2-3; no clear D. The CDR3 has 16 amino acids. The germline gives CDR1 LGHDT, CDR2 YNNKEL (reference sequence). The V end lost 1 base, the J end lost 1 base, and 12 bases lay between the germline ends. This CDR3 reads CASSQGGGEGTDTQYF. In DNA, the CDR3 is TGTGCCAGCAGCCAAGGGGGTGGTGAGGGCACAGATACGCAGTATTTT.

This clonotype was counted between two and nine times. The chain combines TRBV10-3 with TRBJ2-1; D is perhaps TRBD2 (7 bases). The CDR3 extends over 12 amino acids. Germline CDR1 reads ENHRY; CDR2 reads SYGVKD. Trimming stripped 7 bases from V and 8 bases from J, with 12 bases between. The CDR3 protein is CAINPGGYEQFF. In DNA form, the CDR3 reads TGTGCCATCAACCCGGGGGGCTATGAGCAGTTCTTC.

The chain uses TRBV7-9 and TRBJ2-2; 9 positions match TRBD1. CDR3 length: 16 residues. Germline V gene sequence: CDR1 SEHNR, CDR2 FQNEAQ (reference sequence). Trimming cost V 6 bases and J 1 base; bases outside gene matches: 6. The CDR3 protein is CASSPAGQGNTGELFF. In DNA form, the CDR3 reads TGTGCCAGCAGTCCTGCGGGACAGGGGAACACCGGGGAGCTGTTTTTT.

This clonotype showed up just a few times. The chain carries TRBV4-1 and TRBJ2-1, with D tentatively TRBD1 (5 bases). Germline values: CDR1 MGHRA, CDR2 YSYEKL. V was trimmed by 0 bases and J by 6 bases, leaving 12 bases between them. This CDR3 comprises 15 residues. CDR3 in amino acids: CASSQDRQGANEQFF. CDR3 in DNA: TGCGCCAGCAGCCAAGATCGGCAGGGTGCCAATGAGCAGTTCTTC.

In DNA, the CDR3 is TGTGCCAGCAGCTTAACTCCCCCCCGGGGGACCGGGGAGCTGTTTTTT. It encodes CASSLTPPRGTGELFF. This chain connects TRBV7-6 to TRBJ2-2; possible D gene TRBD2, 6 bases. Germline loops: CDR1 SGHVS, CDR2 FNYEAQ. This CDR3 comprises 16 residues. Trimming removed 2 bases at V and 5 bases at J, with 15 bases between.

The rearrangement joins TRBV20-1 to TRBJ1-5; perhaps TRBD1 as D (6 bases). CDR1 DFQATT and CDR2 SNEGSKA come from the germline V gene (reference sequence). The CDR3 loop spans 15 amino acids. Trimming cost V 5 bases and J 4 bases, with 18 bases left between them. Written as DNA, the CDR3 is TGCAGTGCTGGTCAGGGACACACAGAGAATCAGCCCCAGCATTTT. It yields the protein CSAGQGHTENQPQHF.

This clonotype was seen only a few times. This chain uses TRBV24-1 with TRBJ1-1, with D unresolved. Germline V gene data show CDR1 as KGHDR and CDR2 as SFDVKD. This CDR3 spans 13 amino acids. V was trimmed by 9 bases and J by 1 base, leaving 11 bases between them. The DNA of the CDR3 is TGTGCCACCCAGAATACCCAGAACACTGAAGCTTTCTTT. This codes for CATQNTQNTEAFF.

CDR3 in DNA: TGTGCCAGCAGCCCACGACAGTTAAGCTCTGGGGCCAACGTCCTGACTTTC. This codes for CASSPRQLSSGANVLTF. This chain uses TRBV7-2 with TRBJ2-6, with D tentatively TRBD1 (5 bases). Germline V gene sequence: CDR1 SGHTA, CDR2 FQGNSA. Trimming removed 5 bases from V and 0 bases from J, with 14 bases in between. The CDR3 extends over 17 amino acids. Using reference TRBV7-2 and TRBJ2-6 for the parts outside the CDR3, the full variable domain is GAGVSQSPSNKVTEKGKDVELRCDPISGHTALYWYRQSLGQGLEFLIYFQGNSAPDKSGLPSDRFSAERTGGSVSTLTIQRTQQEDSAVYLCASSPRQLSSGANVLTFGAGSRLTVL.

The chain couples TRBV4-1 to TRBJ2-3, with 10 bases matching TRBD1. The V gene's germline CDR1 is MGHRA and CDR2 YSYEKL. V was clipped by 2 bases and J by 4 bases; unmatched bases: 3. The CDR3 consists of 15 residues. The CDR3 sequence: CASSQLGTGADTQYF. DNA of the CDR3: TGCGCCAGCAGCCAACTAGGGACAGGGGCAGATACGCAGTATTTT.

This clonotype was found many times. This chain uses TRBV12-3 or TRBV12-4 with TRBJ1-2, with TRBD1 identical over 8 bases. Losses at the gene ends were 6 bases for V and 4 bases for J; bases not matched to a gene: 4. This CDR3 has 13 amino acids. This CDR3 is CASSRDRSYGYTF. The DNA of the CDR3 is TGTGCCAGCAGCCGGGACAGGAGCTATGGCTACACCTTC.

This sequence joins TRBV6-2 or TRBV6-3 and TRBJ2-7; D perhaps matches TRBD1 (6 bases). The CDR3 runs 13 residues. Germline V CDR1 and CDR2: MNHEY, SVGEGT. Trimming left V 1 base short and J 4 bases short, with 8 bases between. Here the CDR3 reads CASSYFGQYEQYF. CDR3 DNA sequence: TGTGCCAGCAGTTACTTCGGACAGTACGAGCAGTACTTC.

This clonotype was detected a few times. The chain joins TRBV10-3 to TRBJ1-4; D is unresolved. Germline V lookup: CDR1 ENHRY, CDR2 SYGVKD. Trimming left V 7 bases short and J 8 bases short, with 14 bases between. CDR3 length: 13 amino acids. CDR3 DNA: TGTGCCATCAAGGGTCCGCTGGAGGAAAAACTGTTTTTT. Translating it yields CAIKGPLEEKLFF.

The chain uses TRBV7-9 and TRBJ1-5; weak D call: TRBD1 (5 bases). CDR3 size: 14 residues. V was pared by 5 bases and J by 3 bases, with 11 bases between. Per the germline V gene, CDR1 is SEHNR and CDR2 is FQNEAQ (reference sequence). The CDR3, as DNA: TGTGCCAGCAGCACGGGACGGCCCAATCAGCCCCAGCATTTT. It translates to CASSTGRPNQPQHF.

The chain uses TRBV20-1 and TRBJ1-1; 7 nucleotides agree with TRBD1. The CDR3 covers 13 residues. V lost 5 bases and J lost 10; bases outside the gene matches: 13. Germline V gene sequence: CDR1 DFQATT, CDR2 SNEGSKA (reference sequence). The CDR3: CSAPRQGTSGAFF. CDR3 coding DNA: TGCAGTGCTCCTCGACAGGGAACCAGCGGAGCTTTCTTT.

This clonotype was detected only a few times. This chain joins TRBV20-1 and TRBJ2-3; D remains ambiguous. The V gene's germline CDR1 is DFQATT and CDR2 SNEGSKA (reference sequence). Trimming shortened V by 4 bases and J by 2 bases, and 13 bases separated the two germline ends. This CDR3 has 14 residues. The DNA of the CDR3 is TGCAGTGCTATCCCCCCTGGCTACACAGATACGCAGTATTTT. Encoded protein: CSAIPPGYTDTQYF.

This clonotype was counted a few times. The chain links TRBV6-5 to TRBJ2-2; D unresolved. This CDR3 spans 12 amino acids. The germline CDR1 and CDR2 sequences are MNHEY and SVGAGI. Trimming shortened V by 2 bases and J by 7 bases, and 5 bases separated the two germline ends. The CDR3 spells CASSYEIGELFF. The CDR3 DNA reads TGTGCCAGCAGTTACGAGATCGGGGAGCTGTTTTTT.

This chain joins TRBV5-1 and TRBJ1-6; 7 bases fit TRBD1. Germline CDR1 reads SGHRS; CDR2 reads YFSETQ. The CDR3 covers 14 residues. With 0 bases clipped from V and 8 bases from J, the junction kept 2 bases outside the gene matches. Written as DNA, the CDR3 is TGCGCCAGCAGCTTGGATAGGGGGCATTCACCCCTCCACTTT. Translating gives CASSLDRGHSPLHF.

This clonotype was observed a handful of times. The CDR3 sequence is CASSYPTGGRTEAFF. The CDR3 DNA reads as TGTGCCAGCAGTTATCCGACAGGGGGCCGTACTGAAGCTTTCTTT. The gene calls are TRBV6-5 and TRBJ1-1; TRBD1 aligns across 10 bases. Trimming at V came to 3 bases and at J to 5 bases, leaving 6 bases not matched to a gene. This CDR3 region has 15 residues. Germline V gives CDR1 MNHEY, CDR2 SVGAGI.

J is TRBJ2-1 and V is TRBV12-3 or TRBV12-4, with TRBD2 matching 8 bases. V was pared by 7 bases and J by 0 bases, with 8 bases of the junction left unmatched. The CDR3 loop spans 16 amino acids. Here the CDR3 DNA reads TGTGCCAGCACCCGTCGGGGGGGAAGCTCCTACAATGAGCAGTTCTTC. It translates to CASTRRGGSSYNEQFF.

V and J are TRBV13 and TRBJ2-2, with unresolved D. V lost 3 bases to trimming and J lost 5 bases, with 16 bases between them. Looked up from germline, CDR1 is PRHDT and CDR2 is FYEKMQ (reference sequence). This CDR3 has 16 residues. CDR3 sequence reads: CASSFLHRTRTGELFF. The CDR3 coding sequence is TGTGCCAGCAGCTTCTTGCACAGAACTCGGACCGGGGAGCTGTTTTTT. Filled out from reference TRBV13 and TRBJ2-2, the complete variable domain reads AAGVIQSPRHLIKEKRETATLKCYPIPRHDTVYWYQQGPGQDPQFLISFYEKMQSDKGSIPDRFSAQQFSDYHSELNMSSLELGDSALYFCASSFLHRTRTGELFFGEGSRLTVL.